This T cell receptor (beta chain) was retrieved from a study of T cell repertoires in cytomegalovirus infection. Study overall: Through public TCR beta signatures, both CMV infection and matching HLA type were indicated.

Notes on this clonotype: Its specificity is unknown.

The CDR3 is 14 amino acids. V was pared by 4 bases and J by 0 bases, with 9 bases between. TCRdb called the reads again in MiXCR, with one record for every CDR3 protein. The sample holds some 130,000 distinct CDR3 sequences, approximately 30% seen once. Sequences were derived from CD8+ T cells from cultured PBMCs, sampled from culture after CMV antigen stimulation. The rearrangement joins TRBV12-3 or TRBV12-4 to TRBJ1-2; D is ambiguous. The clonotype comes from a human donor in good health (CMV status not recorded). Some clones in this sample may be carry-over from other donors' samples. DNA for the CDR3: TGTGCCAGCAGTTCGGACCCAGCTAACTATGGCTACACCTTC. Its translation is CASSSDPANYGYTF.